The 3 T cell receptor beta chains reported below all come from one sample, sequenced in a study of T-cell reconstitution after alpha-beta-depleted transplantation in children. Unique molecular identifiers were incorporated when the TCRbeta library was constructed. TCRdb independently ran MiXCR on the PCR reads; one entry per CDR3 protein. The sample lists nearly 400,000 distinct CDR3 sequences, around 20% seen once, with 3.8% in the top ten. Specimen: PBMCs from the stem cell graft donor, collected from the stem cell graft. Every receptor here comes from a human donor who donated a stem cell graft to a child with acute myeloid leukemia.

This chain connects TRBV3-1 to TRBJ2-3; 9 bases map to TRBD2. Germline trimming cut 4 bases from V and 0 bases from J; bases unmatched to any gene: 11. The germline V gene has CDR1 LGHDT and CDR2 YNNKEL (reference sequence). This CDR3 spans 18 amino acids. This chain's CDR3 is CASSRNAIAGASTDTQYF. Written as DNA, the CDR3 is TGTGCCAGCAGCCGTAACGCTATAGCGGGAGCCAGCACAGATACGCAGTATTTT.

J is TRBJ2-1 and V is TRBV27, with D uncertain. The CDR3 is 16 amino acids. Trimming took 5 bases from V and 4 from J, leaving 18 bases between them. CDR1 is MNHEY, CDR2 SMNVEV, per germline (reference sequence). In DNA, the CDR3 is TGTGCCAGCAGTCCTATCGATGGGTGGAATTACAATGAGCAGTTCTTC. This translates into CASSPIDGWNYNEQFF.

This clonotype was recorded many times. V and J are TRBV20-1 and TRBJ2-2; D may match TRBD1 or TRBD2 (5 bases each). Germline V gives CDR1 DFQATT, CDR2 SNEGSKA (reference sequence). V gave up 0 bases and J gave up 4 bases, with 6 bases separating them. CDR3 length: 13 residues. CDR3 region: CSAREGTTGELFF. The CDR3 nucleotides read TGCAGTGCTAGAGAAGGGACCACCGGGGAGCTGTTTTTT.